These T cell receptor beta chains were read from a single sample in a study of CD8 T cells in ankylosing spondylitis. MiXCR, applied by TCRdb to the 5' RACE reads, yields one record per CDR3 protein. Among about 140,000 distinct CDR3 sequences listed, approximately 8.4% were seen once. The sample taken for sequencing was synovial fluid, either unsorted or a sorted T cell fraction (not recorded which). These receptors all stem from a male donor with ankylosing spondylitis. The CDR3 runs from the conserved cysteine through the conserved F or W. The order of the fields is clone size, D gene, V gene, J gene, CDR3 DNA, CDR3 protein. D genes are given only for firm matches. Size values are once, few and many counts, or a class for expanded clones, and some rows have none.

clone size: many; D gene: NA; V gene: TRBV4-2; J gene: TRBJ1-4; CDR3 DNA: TGTGCCAGCAGCCAAGGGGGGCAGGGCAGCGTAAAACTGTTTTTT; CDR3 protein: CASSQGGQGSVKLFF
clone size: NA; D gene: TRBD2; V gene: TRBV6-5; J gene: TRBJ2-3; CDR3 DNA: TGTGCCAGCAGTTCTCAGCGGGAGGGCACAGATACGCAGTATTTT; CDR3 protein: CASSSQREGTDTQYF
clone size: NA; D gene: NA; V gene: TRBV6-1; J gene: TRBJ2-4; CDR3 DNA: TGTGCCAGCAGTGGGTGGGAGTTTAACATTCAGTACTTC; CDR3 protein: CASSGWEFNIQYF
clone size: few; D gene: TRBD2; V gene: TRBV11-2; J gene: TRBJ2-7; CDR3 DNA: TGTGCCAGCAGCAGGGGACTAGCGGGAGGAACCCCCTACGAGCAGTACTTC; CDR3 protein: CASSRGLAGGTPYEQYF
clone size: many; D gene: TRBD2; V gene: TRBV12-3/TRBV12-4; J gene: TRBJ2-5; CDR3 DNA: TGTGCCAGTTCCCTAGCGGGAGGCAGAGAGACCCAGTACTTC; CDR3 protein: CASSLAGGRETQYF
clone size: many; D gene: TRBD1; V gene: TRBV7-6; J gene: TRBJ2-7; CDR3 DNA: TGTGCCAGCAGCTTTGGACAGGGCTCCTACGAGCAGTACTTC; CDR3 protein: CASSFGQGSYEQYF
clone size: once; D gene: NA; V gene: TRBV6-2/TRBV6-3; J gene: TRBJ2-1; CDR3 DNA: TGTGCCAGCAGTTACTGGACAAACAATGAGCAGTTCTTC; CDR3 protein: CASSYWTNNEQFF
clone size: NA; D gene: NA; V gene: TRBV2; J gene: TRBJ2-5; CDR3 DNA: TGTGCCAGCAGTGAAGTGGACGGGGAGACCCAGTACTTC; CDR3 protein: CASSEVDGETQYF
clone size: NA; D gene: NA; V gene: TRBV2; J gene: TRBJ2-1; CDR3 DNA: TGTGCCAGCAGAGAAAACACCTACAATGAGCAGTTCTTC; CDR3 protein: CASRENTYNEQFF
clone size: many; D gene: NA; V gene: TRBV2; J gene: TRBJ1-5; CDR3 DNA: TGTGCCAGCAGCCCCGGGGGCCCCCAGCATTTT; CDR3 protein: CASSPGGPQHF
clone size: NA; D gene: NA; V gene: TRBV5-1; J gene: TRBJ1-1; CDR3 DNA: TGCGCCAGCAGCTCCCTAGAGGTTTCGAACACTGAAGCTTTCTTT; CDR3 protein: CASSSLEVSNTEAFF
clone size: many; D gene: NA; V gene: TRBV18; J gene: TRBJ2-5; CDR3 DNA: TGTGCCAGCTCACCGGGTCAGCAAGAGACCCAGTACTTC; CDR3 protein: CASSPGQQETQYF
clone size: many; D gene: NA; V gene: TRBV9; J gene: TRBJ1-1; CDR3 DNA: TGTGCCAGCAGCGTAGCAGGAAATGAAGCTTTCTTT; CDR3 protein: CASSVAGNEAFF
clone size: many; D gene: TRBD2; V gene: TRBV29-1; J gene: TRBJ2-7; CDR3 DNA: TGCAGCGTCCACAGAGGGAGGGGCGAGCAGTACTTC; CDR3 protein: CSVHRGRGEQYF
clone size: NA; D gene: NA; V gene: TRBV7-3; J gene: TRBJ2-2; CDR3 DNA: TGTGCCAGCAGCTTAACAGGAGGGGGTTTAACCGGGGAGCTGTTTTTT; CDR3 protein: CASSLTGGGLTGELFF
clone size: NA; D gene: NA; V gene: TRBV6-5; J gene: TRBJ2-6; CDR3 DNA: TGTGCCAGCAGTTACGGGGCTGGGGGGACTTCTGGGGCCAACGTCCTGACTTTC; CDR3 protein: CASSYGAGGTSGANVLTF
clone size: many; D gene: NA; V gene: TRBV20-1; J gene: TRBJ2-1; CDR3 DNA: TGCAGTGCCACTTGGGGGGTGGTAGAGCAGTTCTTC; CDR3 protein: CSATWGVVEQFF
clone size: few; D gene: NA; V gene: TRBV20-1; J gene: TRBJ2-3; CDR3 DNA: TGCAGTGCTATCGGCTTTACGGCAAGCACAGATACGCAGTATTTT; CDR3 protein: CSAIGFTASTDTQYF
clone size: many; D gene: NA; V gene: TRBV4-3; J gene: TRBJ2-5; CDR3 DNA: TGCGCCAGCAGCCAAGATGTGGAGGGGGCAGGGACCCAGTACTTC; CDR3 protein: CASSQDVEGAGTQYF
clone size: many; D gene: NA; V gene: TRBV20-1; J gene: TRBJ1-1; CDR3 DNA: TGCAGTGCTAGAGACCCCCAGAGGCCGCACCCTGAAGCTTTCTTT; CDR3 protein: CSARDPQRPHPEAFF
clone size: NA; D gene: NA; V gene: TRBV12-5; J gene: TRBJ2-3; CDR3 DNA: TGTGCTAGTGGTTTGGTACGGGATGGCAGATCCTCAGATACGCAGTATTTT; CDR3 protein: CASGLVRDGRSSDTQYF
clone size: NA; D gene: TRBD2; V gene: TRBV20-1; J gene: TRBJ2-1; CDR3 DNA: TGCAGTGCTTTCCCCGGGACTAGCGGGACCAATGAGCAGTTCTTC; CDR3 protein: CSAFPGTSGTNEQFF
clone size: many; D gene: TRBD2; V gene: TRBV7-2; J gene: TRBJ2-7; CDR3 DNA: TGTGCCAGCAGCTTAGTGGCGGGGGGATCCTACGAGCAGTACTTC; CDR3 protein: CASSLVAGGSYEQYF
clone size: NA; D gene: NA; V gene: TRBV12-5; J gene: TRBJ1-1; CDR3 DNA: TGTGCTAGTGGCAGACACAACAGGGACACTGAAGCTTTCTTT; CDR3 protein: CASGRHNRDTEAFF
clone size: many; D gene: NA; V gene: TRBV15; J gene: TRBJ2-3; CDR3 DNA: TGTGCCACCAGTCCCCAGGGTCATCGCACAGATACGCAGTATTTT; CDR3 protein: CATSPQGHRTDTQYF
clone size: many; D gene: TRBD1; V gene: TRBV7-2; J gene: TRBJ2-3; CDR3 DNA: TGTGCCAGCAGCTTAGCGCCTGGGACAGCAGATACGCAGTATTTT; CDR3 protein: CASSLAPGTADTQYF
clone size: few; D gene: NA; V gene: TRBV7-9; J gene: TRBJ1-1; CDR3 DNA: TGTGCCAGCAGCTTAACAAGGGACCGACTGACACCAACAGCTTTCTTT; CDR3 protein: CASSLTRDRLTPTAFF
clone size: NA; D gene: TRBD1; V gene: TRBV7-9; J gene: TRBJ2-3; CDR3 DNA: TGTGCCAGCAGCTTAGAGGGACAGATCACAGATACGCAGTATTTT; CDR3 protein: CASSLEGQITDTQYF
clone size: NA; D gene: NA; V gene: TRBV2; J gene: TRBJ2-7; CDR3 DNA: TGTGCCAGCAGTGAAGGCCCGACGGTCTACGAGCAGTACTTC; CDR3 protein: CASSEGPTVYEQYF
clone size: few; D gene: NA; V gene: TRBV7-9; J gene: TRBJ1-1; CDR3 DNA: TGTGCCAGCAGCTTTGAGTCGAACACTGAAGCTTTCTTT; CDR3 protein: CASSFESNTEAFF
clone size: NA; D gene: NA; V gene: TRBV29-1; J gene: TRBJ2-7; CDR3 DNA: TGCGGAGTGGACATCTACTACGAGCAGTACTTC; CDR3 protein: CGVDIYYEQYF
clone size: NA; D gene: TRBD2; V gene: TRBV5-1; J gene: TRBJ2-7; CDR3 DNA: TGCGCCAGCAGCTTGGGACTAGCGGGGGACGAGCAGTCCTTC; CDR3 protein: CASSLGLAGDEQSF
clone size: NA; D gene: NA; V gene: TRBV19; J gene: TRBJ1-5; CDR3 DNA: TGTGCCAGTACCGACCGCAGGGGTAATCAGCCCCAGCATTTT; CDR3 protein: CASTDRRGNQPQHF
clone size: many; D gene: TRBD1; V gene: TRBV7-2; J gene: TRBJ1-4; CDR3 DNA: TGTGCCAGCAGCCGCCCGCCGCAGGGGGCAGGGGAAAAACTGTTTTTT; CDR3 protein: CASSRPPQGAGEKLFF
clone size: many; D gene: TRBD1; V gene: TRBV20-1; J gene: TRBJ2-7; CDR3 DNA: TGCAGTGCTAGAGCTTCGGGACAGGGGTTGAAGGAGCAGTACTTC; CDR3 protein: CSARASGQGLKEQYF
clone size: NA; D gene: NA; V gene: TRBV7-2; J gene: TRBJ2-1; CDR3 DNA: TGTGCCAGCAGCTTATTACCCCCCCCGGCGAATGAGCAGTTCTTC; CDR3 protein: CASSLLPPPANEQFF
clone size: many; D gene: NA; V gene: TRBV3-1; J gene: TRBJ1-5; CDR3 DNA: TGTGCCAGCAGCCCACAGGGTGAATATCAGCCCCAGCATTTT; CDR3 protein: CASSPQGEYQPQHF
clone size: many; D gene: NA; V gene: TRBV6-5; J gene: TRBJ2-2; CDR3 DNA: TGTGCCAGCAGTTACCAGACAGGCGCGAACACCGGGGAGCTGTTTTTT; CDR3 protein: CASSYQTGANTGELFF
clone size: few; D gene: NA; V gene: TRBV20-1; J gene: TRBJ2-1; CDR3 DNA: TGCAGTGCTATATCAGGAGTGAAATATTGGTCGGGTGAGCAGTTCTTC; CDR3 protein: CSAISGVKYWSGEQFF
clone size: many; D gene: NA; V gene: TRBV12-3/TRBV12-4; J gene: TRBJ1-1; CDR3 DNA: TGTGCCAGCGGGGTTTGGGCGAACACTGAAGCTTTCTTT; CDR3 protein: CASGVWANTEAFF
clone size: NA; D gene: NA; V gene: TRBV12-3/TRBV12-4; J gene: TRBJ1-2; CDR3 DNA: TGTGCCAGCAGTCCCATGGGCCCTAACTATGGCTACACCTTC; CDR3 protein: CASSPMGPNYGYTF
clone size: few; D gene: NA; V gene: TRBV9; J gene: TRBJ1-1; CDR3 DNA: TGTGCCAGCAGCGTAGTTCCCGAAGGCCCTGAAGCTTTCTTT; CDR3 protein: CASSVVPEGPEAFF
clone size: many; D gene: TRBD2; V gene: TRBV24-1; J gene: TRBJ2-1; CDR3 DNA: TGTGCCACCAGTGACCCGACTCTAGCGGGGGGTTACAATGAGCAGTTCTTC; CDR3 protein: CATSDPTLAGGYNEQFF
clone size: many; D gene: NA; V gene: TRBV10-3; J gene: TRBJ2-5; CDR3 DNA: TGTGCCATCTCAGCAGGGGCAGAACAAGAGACCCAGTACTTC; CDR3 protein: CAISAGAEQETQYF
clone size: many; D gene: TRBD2; V gene: TRBV28; J gene: TRBJ2-3; CDR3 DNA: TGTGCCAGCAGTTTACGCGGGGCGGGAGGAGATACGCAGTATTTT; CDR3 protein: CASSLRGAGGDTQYF
clone size: many; D gene: TRBD2; V gene: TRBV29-1; J gene: TRBJ2-3; CDR3 DNA: TGCAGCGCCCTAGGACTAGCGGGAGGGCCGATCACAGATACGCAGTATTTT; CDR3 protein: CSALGLAGGPITDTQYF
clone size: once; D gene: NA; V gene: TRBV6-5; J gene: TRBJ1-5; CDR3 DNA: TGTGCCAGCAGTTTCACGCCGGGGAATCAGCCCCAGCATTTT; CDR3 protein: CASSFTPGNQPQHF
clone size: many; D gene: NA; V gene: TRBV27; J gene: TRBJ1-4; CDR3 DNA: TGTGCCAGCAGTTTTGGAGGGGAAAAACTGTTTTTT; CDR3 protein: CASSFGGEKLFF
clone size: NA; D gene: NA; V gene: TRBV4-2; J gene: TRBJ2-3; CDR3 DNA: TGTGCCAGCAGCCCTGGGCCCCTCTCAGATACGCAGTATTTT; CDR3 protein: CASSPGPLSDTQYF
clone size: medium-sized; D gene: NA; V gene: TRBV9; J gene: TRBJ2-5; CDR3 DNA: TGTGCCAGCAGTTTCGATGGCGGGAACCAAGAGACCCAGTACTTC; CDR3 protein: CASSFDGGNQETQYF
clone size: many; D gene: NA; V gene: TRBV15; J gene: TRBJ2-1; CDR3 DNA: TGTGCCACCAGCAGAGGAGGCGCGTCGGCCTACAATGAGCAGTTCTTC; CDR3 protein: CATSRGGASAYNEQFF
clone size: NA; D gene: NA; V gene: TRBV5-1; J gene: TRBJ2-5; CDR3 DNA: TGCGCCAGCAGCTTGGCGGGAGCTAGGGAGACCCAGTACTTC; CDR3 protein: CASSLAGARETQYF
clone size: NA; D gene: NA; V gene: TRBV30; J gene: TRBJ1-1; CDR3 DNA: TGTGCCTGGATGGGTCCCATGAACACTGAAGCTTTCTTT; CDR3 protein: CAWMGPMNTEAFF